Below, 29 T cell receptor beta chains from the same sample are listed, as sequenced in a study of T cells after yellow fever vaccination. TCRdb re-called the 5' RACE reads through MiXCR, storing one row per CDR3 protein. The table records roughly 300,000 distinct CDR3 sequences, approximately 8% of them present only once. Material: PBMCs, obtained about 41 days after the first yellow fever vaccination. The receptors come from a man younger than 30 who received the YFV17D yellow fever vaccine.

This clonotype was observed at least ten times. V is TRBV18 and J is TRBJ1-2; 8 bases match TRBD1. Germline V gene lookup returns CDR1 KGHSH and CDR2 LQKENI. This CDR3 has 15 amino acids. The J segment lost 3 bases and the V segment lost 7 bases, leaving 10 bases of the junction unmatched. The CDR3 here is CASFSTGDGDYGYTF. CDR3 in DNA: TGTGCCAGCTTTTCGACAGGGGACGGCGACTATGGCTACACCTTC. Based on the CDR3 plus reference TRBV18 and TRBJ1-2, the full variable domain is NAGVMQNPRHLVRRRGQEARLRCSPMKGHSHVYWYRQLPEEGLKFMVYLQKENIIDESGMPKERFSAEFPKEGPSILRIQQVVRGDSAAYFCASFSTGDGDYGYTFGSGTRLTVV.

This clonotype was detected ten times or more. CDR3 DNA sequence: TGTGCCAGCAGTCACCGGGGGGGCCTGGAGACCCAGTACTTC. Amino acids: CASSHRGGLETQYF. The J gene is TRBJ2-5, the V gene TRBV12-3 or TRBV12-4, with TRBD2 matching 8 bases. The CDR3 has 14 amino acids. V trimming: 5 bases; J trimming: 5 bases; junction bases outside the gene matches: 7.

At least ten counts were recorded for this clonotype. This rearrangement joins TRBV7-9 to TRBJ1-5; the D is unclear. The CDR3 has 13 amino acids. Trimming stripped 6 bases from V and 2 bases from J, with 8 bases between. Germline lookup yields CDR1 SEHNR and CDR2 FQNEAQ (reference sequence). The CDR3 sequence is CASRGSGNQPQHF. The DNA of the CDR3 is TGTGCCAGCAGAGGGAGCGGCAATCAGCCCCAGCATTTT. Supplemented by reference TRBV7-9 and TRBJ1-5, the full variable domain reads DTGVSQNPRHKITKRGQNVTFRCDPISEHNRLYWYRQTLGQGPEFLTYFQNEAQLEKSRLLSDRFSAERPKGSFSTLEIQRTEQGDSAMYLCASRGSGNQPQHFGDGTRLSIL.

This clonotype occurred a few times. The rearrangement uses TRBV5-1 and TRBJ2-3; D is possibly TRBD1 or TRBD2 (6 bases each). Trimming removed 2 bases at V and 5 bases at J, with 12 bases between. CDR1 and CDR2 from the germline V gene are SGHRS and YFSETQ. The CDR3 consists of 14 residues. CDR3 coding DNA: TGCGCCAGCAGCTTCGGGGGCCGAGGAGATACGCAGTATTTT. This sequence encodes CASSFGGRGDTQYF. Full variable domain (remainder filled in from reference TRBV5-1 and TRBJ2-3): KAGVTQTPRYLIKTRGQQVTLSCSPISGHRSVSWYQQTPGQGLQFLFEYFSETQRNKGNFPGRFSGRQFSNSRSEMNVSTLELGDSALYLCASSFGGRGDTQYFGPGTRLTVL.

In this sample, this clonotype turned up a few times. CDR3 in amino acids: CASKDLTPEKLFF. The CDR3 DNA reads TGTGCCAGTAAGGACCTAACACCCGAAAAACTGTTTTTT. The V and J genes are TRBV19 and TRBJ1-4; D gene unclear. CDR3 length: 13 amino acids. Trimming removed 7 bases at V and 8 bases at J, with 14 bases between. CDR1 and CDR2 (germline): LNHDA, SQIVND (reference sequence).

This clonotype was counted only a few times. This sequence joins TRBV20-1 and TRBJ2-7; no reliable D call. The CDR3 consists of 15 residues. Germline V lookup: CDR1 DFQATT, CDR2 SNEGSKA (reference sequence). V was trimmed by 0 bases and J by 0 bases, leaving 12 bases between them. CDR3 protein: CSARDPRRSSYEQYF. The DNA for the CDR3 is TGCAGTGCTAGAGATCCCCGTAGGAGCTCCTACGAGCAGTACTTC.

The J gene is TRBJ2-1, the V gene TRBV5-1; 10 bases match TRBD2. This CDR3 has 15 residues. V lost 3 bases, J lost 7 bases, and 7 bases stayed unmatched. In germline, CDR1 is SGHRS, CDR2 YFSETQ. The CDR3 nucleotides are TGCGCCAGCAGCTGGCAAGCGGGGGGGCTTAATGAGCAGTTCTTC. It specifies CASSWQAGGLNEQFF.

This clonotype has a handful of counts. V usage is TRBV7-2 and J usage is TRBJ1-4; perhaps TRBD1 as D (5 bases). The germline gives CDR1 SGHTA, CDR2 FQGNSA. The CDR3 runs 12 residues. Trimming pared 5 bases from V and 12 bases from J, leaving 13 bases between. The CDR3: CASSPRPGQLFF. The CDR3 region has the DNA TGTGCCAGCAGCCCCCGGCCGGGACAACTGTTTTTT. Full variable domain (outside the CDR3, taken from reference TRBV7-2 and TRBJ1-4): GAGVSQSPSNKVTEKGKDVELRCDPISGHTALYWYRQSLGQGLEFLIYFQGNSAPDKSGLPSDRFSAERTGGSVSTLTIQRTQQEDSAVYLCASSPRPGQLFFGSGTQLSVL.

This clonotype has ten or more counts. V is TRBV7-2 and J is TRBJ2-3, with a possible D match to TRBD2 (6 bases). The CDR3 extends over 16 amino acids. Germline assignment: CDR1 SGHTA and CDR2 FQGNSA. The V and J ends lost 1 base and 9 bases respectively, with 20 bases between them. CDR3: CASSLERRELRSTQYF. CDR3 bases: TGTGCCAGCAGCTTAGAGCGACGGGAGCTTCGGAGCACGCAGTATTTT.

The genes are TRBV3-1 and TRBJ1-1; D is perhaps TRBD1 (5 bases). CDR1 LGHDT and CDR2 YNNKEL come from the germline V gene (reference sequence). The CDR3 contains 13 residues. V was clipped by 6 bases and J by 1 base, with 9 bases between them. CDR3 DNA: TGTGCCAGCAGTCAGACAGAGAACACTGAAGCTTTCTTT. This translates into CASSQTENTEAFF.

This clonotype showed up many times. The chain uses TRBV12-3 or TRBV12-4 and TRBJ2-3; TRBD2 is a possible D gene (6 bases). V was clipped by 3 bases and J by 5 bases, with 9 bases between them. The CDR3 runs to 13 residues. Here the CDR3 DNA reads TGTGCCAGCAGTTTGGGGCGGGGAGATACGCAGTATTTT. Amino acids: CASSLGRGDTQYF.

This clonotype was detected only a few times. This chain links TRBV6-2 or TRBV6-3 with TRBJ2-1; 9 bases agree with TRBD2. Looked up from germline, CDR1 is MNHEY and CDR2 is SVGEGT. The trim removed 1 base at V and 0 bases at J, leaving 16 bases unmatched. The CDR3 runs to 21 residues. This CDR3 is CASSYFIAAGGRLSSYNEQFF. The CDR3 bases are TGTGCCAGCAGTTACTTTATAGCAGCGGGGGGCCGTTTAAGCTCCTACAATGAGCAGTTCTTC.

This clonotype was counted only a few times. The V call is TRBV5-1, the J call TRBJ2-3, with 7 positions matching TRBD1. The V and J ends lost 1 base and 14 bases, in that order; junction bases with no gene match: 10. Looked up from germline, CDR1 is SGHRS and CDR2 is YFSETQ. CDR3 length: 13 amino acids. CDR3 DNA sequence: TGCGCCAGCAGCTTGTCCCCTGACAGGGCGTGGTATTTT. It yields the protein CASSLSPDRAWYF.

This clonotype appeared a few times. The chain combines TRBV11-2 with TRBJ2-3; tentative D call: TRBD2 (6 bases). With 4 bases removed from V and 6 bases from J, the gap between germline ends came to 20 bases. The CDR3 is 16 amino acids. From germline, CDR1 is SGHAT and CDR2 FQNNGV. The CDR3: CASSSGVGRGSDTQYF. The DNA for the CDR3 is TGTGCCAGCAGCTCCGGGGTCGGGCGGGGTTCCGATACGCAGTATTTT.

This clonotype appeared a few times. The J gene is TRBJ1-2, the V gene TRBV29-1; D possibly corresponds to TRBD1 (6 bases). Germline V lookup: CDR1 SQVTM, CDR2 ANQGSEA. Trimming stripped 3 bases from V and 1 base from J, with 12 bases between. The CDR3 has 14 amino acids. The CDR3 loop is CSVDRTDYNYGYTF. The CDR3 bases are TGCAGCGTTGATCGGACAGATTATAACTATGGCTACACCTTC.

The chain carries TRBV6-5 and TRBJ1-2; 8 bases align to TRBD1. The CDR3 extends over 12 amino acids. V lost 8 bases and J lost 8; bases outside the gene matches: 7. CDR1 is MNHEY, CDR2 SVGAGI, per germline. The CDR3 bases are TGTGCCAGCGGGCACAGGGGGGAAGGCTACACCTTC. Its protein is CASGHRGEGYTF.

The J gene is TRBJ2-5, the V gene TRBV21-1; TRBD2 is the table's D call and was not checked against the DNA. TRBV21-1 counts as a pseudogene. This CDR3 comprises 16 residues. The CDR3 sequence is CASSKGQRGAQETQYF. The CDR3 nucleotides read TGTGCCAGCAGCAAGGGTCAGCGGGGGGCACAAGAGACCCAGTACTTC.

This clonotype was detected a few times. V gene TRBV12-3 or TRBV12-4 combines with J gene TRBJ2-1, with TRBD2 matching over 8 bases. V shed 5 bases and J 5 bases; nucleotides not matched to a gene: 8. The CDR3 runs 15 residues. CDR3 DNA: TGTGCCAGCAGTCCCGGGGGGGGGCGGAACAATGAGCAGTTCTTC. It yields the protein CASSPGGGRNNEQFF.

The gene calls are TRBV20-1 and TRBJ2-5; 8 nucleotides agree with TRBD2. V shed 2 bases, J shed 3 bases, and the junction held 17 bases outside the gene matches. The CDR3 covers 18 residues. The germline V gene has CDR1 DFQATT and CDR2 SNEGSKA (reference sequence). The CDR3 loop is CSARWRGAGGPSKETQYF. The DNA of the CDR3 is TGCAGTGCTAGATGGAGGGGGGCGGGGGGTCCTTCCAAAGAGACCCAGTACTTC.

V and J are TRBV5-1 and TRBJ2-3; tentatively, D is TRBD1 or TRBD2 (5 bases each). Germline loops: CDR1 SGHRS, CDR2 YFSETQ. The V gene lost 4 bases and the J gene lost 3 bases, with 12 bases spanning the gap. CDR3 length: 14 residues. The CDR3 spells CASSPGRYTDTQYF. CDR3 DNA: TGCGCCAGCAGCCCAGGGAGATATACAGATACGCAGTATTTT.

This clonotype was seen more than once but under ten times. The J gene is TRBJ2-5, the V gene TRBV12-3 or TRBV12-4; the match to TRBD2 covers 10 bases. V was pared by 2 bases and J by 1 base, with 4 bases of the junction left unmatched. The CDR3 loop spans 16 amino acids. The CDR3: CASSLWVAGGQETQYF. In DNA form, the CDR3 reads TGTGCCAGCAGTTTATGGGTAGCGGGGGGCCAAGAGACCCAGTACTTC.

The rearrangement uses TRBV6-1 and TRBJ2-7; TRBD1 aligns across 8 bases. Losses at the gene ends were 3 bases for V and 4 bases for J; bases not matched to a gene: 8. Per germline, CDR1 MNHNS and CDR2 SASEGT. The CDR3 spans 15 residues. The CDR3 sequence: CASSDPAGGEYEQYV. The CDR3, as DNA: TGTGCCAGCAGTGATCCCGCAGGGGGCGAGTACGAGCAGTACGTC.

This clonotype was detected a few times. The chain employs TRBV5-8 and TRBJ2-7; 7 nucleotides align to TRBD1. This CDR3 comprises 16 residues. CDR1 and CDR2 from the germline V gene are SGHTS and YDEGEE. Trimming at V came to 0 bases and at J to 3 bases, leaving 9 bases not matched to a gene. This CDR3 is CASSLGALRTGYEQYF. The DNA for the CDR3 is TGTGCCAGCAGCTTGGGAGCCCTTCGGACAGGCTACGAGCAGTACTTC.

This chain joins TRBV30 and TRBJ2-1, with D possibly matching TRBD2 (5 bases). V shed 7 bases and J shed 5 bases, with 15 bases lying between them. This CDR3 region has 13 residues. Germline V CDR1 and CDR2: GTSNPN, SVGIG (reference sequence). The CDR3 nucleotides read TGTGCCTTTTCGGACGGGATGGACAATGAGCAGTTCTTC. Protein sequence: CAFSDGMDNEQFF.

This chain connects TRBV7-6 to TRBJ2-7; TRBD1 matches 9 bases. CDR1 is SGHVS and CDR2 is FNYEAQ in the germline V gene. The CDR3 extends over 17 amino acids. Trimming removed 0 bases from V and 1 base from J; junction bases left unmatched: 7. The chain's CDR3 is CASSLALGTGNSYEQYF. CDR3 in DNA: TGTGCCAGCAGCTTAGCGCTCGGGACAGGGAATTCCTACGAGCAGTACTTC.

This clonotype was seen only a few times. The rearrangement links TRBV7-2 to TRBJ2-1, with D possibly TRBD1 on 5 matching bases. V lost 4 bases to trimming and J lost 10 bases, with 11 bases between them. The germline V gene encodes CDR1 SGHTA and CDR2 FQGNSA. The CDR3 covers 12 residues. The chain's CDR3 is CASSSSWGEQFF. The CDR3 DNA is TGTGCCAGCAGCTCCTCGTGGGGCGAGCAGTTCTTC.

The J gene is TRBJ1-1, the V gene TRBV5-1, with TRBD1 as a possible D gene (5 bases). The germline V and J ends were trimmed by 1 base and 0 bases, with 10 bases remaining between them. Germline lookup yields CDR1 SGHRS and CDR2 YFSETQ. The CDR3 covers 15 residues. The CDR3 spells CASSLRGSMNTEAFF. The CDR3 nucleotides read TGCGCCAGCAGCTTGAGGGGTTCCATGAACACTGAAGCTTTCTTT.

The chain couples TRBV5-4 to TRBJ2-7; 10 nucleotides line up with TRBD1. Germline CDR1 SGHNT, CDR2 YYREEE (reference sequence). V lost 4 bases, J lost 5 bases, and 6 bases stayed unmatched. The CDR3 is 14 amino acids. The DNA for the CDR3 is TGTGCCAGCAGCCCGGGACAGGGGAAAGACGAGCAGTACGTC. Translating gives CASSPGQGKDEQYV.

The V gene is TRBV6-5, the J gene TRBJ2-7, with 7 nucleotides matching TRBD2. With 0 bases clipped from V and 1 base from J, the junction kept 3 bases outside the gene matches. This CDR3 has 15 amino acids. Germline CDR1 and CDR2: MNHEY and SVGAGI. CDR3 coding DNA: TGTGCCAGCAGTTACTCGAACGGGGGGTCCTACGAGCAGTACGTC. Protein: CASSYSNGGSYEQYV.